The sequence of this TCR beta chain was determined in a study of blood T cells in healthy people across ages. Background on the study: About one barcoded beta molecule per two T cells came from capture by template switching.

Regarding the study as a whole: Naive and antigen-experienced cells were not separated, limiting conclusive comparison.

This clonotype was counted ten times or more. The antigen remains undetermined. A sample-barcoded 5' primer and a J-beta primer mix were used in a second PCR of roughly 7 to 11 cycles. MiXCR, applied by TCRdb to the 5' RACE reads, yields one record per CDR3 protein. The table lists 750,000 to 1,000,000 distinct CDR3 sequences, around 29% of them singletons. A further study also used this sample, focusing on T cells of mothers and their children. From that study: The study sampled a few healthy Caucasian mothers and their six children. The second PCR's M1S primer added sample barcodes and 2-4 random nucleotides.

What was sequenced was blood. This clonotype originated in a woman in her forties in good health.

The CDR3 bases are TGCAGTGCTAGACGCCGGGACAGAGACTACGAGCAGTACTTC. This encodes CSARRRDRDYEQYF. The V call is TRBV20-1, the J call TRBJ2-7; TRBD1 agrees at 7 bases. The trim removed 2 bases at V and 3 bases at J, leaving 7 bases unmatched. Germline CDR1 is DFQATT and CDR2 is SNEGSKA (reference sequence). The CDR3 consists of 14 residues.